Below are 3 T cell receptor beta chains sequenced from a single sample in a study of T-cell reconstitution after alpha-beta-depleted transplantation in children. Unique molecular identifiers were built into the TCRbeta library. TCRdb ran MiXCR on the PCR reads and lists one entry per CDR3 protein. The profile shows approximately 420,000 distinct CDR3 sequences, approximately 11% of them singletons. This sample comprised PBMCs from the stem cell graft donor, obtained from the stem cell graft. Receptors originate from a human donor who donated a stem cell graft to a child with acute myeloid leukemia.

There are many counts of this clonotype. DNA of the CDR3: TGCGCCAGCAGCTTCGGAGGTAACAATGAGCAGTTCTTC. This codes for CASSFGGNNEQFF. The genes are TRBV5-1 and TRBJ2-1, with a possible D match to TRBD2 (5 bases). CDR3 length equals 13 residues. V was pared by 2 bases and J by 5 bases, with 8 bases between. Germline CDR1 and CDR2: SGHRS and YFSETQ. The variable domain in full, with the rest retrieved from reference TRBV5-1 and TRBJ2-1, is KAGVTQTPRYLIKTRGQQVTLSCSPISGHRSVSWYQQTPGQGLQFLFEYFSETQRNKGNFPGRFSGRQFSNSRSEMNVSTLELGDSALYLCASSFGGNNEQFFGPGTRLTVL.

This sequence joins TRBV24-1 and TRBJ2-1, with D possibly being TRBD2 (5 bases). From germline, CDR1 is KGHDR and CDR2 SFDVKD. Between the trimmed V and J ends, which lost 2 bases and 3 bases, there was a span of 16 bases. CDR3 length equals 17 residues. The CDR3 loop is CATSDSPRGGGYNEQFF. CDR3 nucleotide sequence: TGTGCCACCAGTGATTCCCCCAGAGGAGGAGGCTACAATGAGCAGTTCTTC.

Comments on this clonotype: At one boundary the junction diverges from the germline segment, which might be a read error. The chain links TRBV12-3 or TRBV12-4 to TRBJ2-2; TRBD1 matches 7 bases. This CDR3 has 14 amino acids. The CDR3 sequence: CTSSPDRVDGELFF. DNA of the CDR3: TGTACCAGCAGTCCTGACAGGGTTGACGGGGAGCTGTTTTTT.